Listed below are T cell receptor beta chains from one sample, sequenced in a study of blood T cell repertoires in COVID-19. Clones were read by immunoSEQ multiplex PCR, and TCRdb kept only the in-frame ones, dropping some. The sample shows about 120,000 clones, more than 60% of them seen only once. Sequencing was performed on peripheral blood. The origin of the receptors is a man in his 70s with acute or convalescent COVID-19. CDR3s include the opening cysteine and the closing phenylalanine or tryptophan. Fields, in order: D gene, clone size, V gene, J gene, CDR3 DNA, CDR3 protein. The D gene is left open where the match is weak. Clone size is given for some rows only: seen once, a few or many times, or a class if the clone is expanded.

TRBD2	-	TRBV11-3	TRBJ2-4	TGTGCCAGCAGCTCGCTAGCGGGGGGCCATAAAAACATTCAGTACTTC	CASSSLAGGHKNIQYF
TRBD1	-	TRBV2	TRBJ1-1	TGTGCCAGCAGCCGGGACAGGGGTGTAAACACTGAAGCTTTCTTT	CASSRDRGVNTEAFF
-	few	TRBV5-6	TRBJ2-7	TGTGCCAGCAGCTCGAACAGGGTCACAACCCCCTACGAGCAGTACTTC	CASSSNRVTTPYEQYF
TRBD1	-	TRBV20-1	TRBJ1-2	TGCAGTGCTAGTAGGGGGCTGAGGGGCTATGGCTACACCTTC	CSASRGLRGYGYTF
-	-	TRBV3-1/TRBV3-2	TRBJ2-7	TGTGCCAGCAGCCCTGACAGGTACGGGCAGTACTTC	CASSPDRYGQYF
TRBD2	-	TRBV4-3	TRBJ2-3	TGCGCCAGCAGCCAAGCACCCTTAGCGGGGAGGGATACGCAGTATTTT	CASSQAPLAGRDTQYF
-	-	TRBV20-1	TRBJ2-7	TGCAGTGCTAGTAGGAGGGGCCTTAACCGGGGCGAGCAGTACTTC	CSASRRGLNRGEQYF
-	-	TRBV6-6	TRBJ2-7	TGTGCCAGCAGTTACCACAGAGACCCCACCTACGAGCAGTACTTC	CASSYHRDPTYEQYF
-	-	TRBV5-1	TRBJ2-3	TGCGCCAGCAGCGTTCAGGGGTCAGATACGCAGTATTTT	CASSVQGSDTQYF
TRBD1	-	TRBV6-5	TRBJ2-7	TGTGCCAGCAGCCTTGTGGGACAGGGTGGCGAGCAGTACTTC	CASSLVGQGGEQYF
-	-	TRBV5-4	TRBJ2-1	TGTGCCAGCAGCTTGCAGGGAAACTCCTACAATGAGCAGTTCTTC	CASSLQGNSYNEQFF
TRBD2	-	TRBV4-1	TRBJ2-3	TGCGCCAGCAGCCAGTCTAGCGGGGGGACAGATACGCAGTATTTT	CASSQSSGGTDTQYF
-	-	TRBV7-3	TRBJ1-1	TGTGCCAGCAGCTTGGGCAGGGCGAACACTGAAGCTTTCTTT	CASSLGRANTEAFF
TRBD1	-	TRBV5-4	TRBJ1-6	TGTGCCAGCAGCTCGGACAGGGGGCTTTCACCCCTCCACTTT	CASSSDRGLSPLHF
-	-	TRBV7-7	TRBJ2-5	TGTGCCAGCAGCTTATCTCCGGACTCCCCCTGGGAGACCCAGTACTTC	CASSLSPDSPWETQYF
-	-	TRBV12-3/TRBV12-4	TRBJ2-6	TGTGCCAGCGCCTATTCTGGGGCCAACGTCCTGACTTTC	CASAYSGANVLTF
-	-	TRBV21-1	TRBJ2-1	TGTGCCAGCAATAAAGGGACAAAACGGGGACACAATGAGCAGTTCTTC	CASNKGTKRGHNEQFF
-	-	TRBV4-3	TRBJ2-3	TGCGCCAGCAGCCAAGATAAGGGGCCAGATACGCAGTATTTT	CASSQDKGPDTQYF
-	-	TRBV5-1	TRBJ2-2	TGCGCCAGCAGCTGGCGGGGCAGCACCGGGGAGCTGTTTTTT	CASSWRGSTGELFF
-	-	TRBV11-3	TRBJ1-1	TGTGCCAGCAGCTCCTCCCGGGGACAAGAAATGAACACTGAAGCTTTCTTT	CASSSSRGQEMNTEAFF
-	-	TRBV4-3	TRBJ2-2	TGCGCCAGCAGCCAAGGGCGGGCCACCGGGGAGCTGTTTTTT	CASSQGRATGELFF
TRBD1	-	TRBV7-2	TRBJ2-3	TGTGCCAGCAGCAGTATGAGGACAGGGACAGATACGCAGTATTTT	CASSSMRTGTDTQYF
-	-	TRBV9	TRBJ2-1	TGTGCCAGCAGCGTCCCCCTGGGCCAAGATAACAATGAGCAGTTCTTC	CASSVPLGQDNNEQFF
TRBD1	-	TRBV25-1	TRBJ2-5	TGTGCCAGCAGTGGACAGGGGTGGGAGCAAGAGACCCAGTACTTC	CASSGQGWEQETQYF
-	-	TRBV12-3/TRBV12-4	TRBJ1-2	TGTGCCAGCAGTTTAGGAGGGAATGGCTACACCTTC	CASSLGGNGYTF
-	-	TRBV3-1/TRBV3-2	TRBJ1-2	TGTGCCAGCAGCCAAGACAGTCGCGGAGACTATGGCTACACCTTC	CASSQDSRGDYGYTF
-	-	TRBV27	TRBJ1-3	TGTGCCAGCAGTTCTTGGGGGGCTGGAAACACCATATATTTT	CASSSWGAGNTIYF
TRBD1	-	TRBV6-5	TRBJ2-7	TGTGCCAGCAGTTCCACACAGGGGAATCCCTACGAGCAGTACTTC	CASSSTQGNPYEQYF
TRBD1	once	TRBV4-3	TRBJ2-7	TGCGCCAGCAGCCGATATCAGGGGGACTACGAGCAGTACTTC	CASSRYQGDYEQYF
-	-	TRBV6-5	TRBJ1-1	TGTGCCAGCATCCTGCAAGCTTACACTGAAGCTTTCTTT	CASILQAYTEAFF
-	-	TRBV6-5	TRBJ2-7	TGTGCCAGTAGCGGCGGGGTTTACGAGCAGTACTTC	CASSGGVYEQYF
-	-	TRBV7-9	TRBJ1-1	TGTGCCAGCAGCTTCGGGGGAGCAAACACTGAAGCTTTCTTT	CASSFGGANTEAFF
-	once	TRBV7-3	TRBJ1-1	TGTGCCAGCAGCTTAACCGGCCGGGAGACTGAAGCTTTCTTT	CASSLTGRETEAFF
TRBD1	-	TRBV6-6	TRBJ1-6	TGTGCCACCCGGCGGGACAGGGCAAATTCACCCCTCCACTTT	CATRRDRANSPLHF
TRBD1	once	TRBV6-5	TRBJ2-1	TGTGCCAGCACGGACAGGGTACAGAAAAATGAGCAGTTCTTC	CASTDRVQKNEQFF
-	-	TRBV3-1/TRBV3-2	TRBJ2-5	TGTGCCAGCAGCCAAGGAACAGGGACCCTAGAGACCCAGTACTTC	CASSQGTGTLETQYF
-	-	TRBV6-1	TRBJ1-2	TGTGCCAGCAGTGAACGGGGTGGCTACACCTTC	CASSERGGYTF